This T cell receptor (beta chain) was documented in a study of persistence of HIV-infected CD4 T cells. The immunoSEQ assay was version 4, run in survey mode. Each sample used up to about 1 ug genomic DNA diluted to roughly 10 ng/uL. Sequencing used immunoSEQ multiplex PCR; TCRdb keeps in-frame clones, though not all of them. The sample contains about 32,000 clones, approximately 70% of which appear only once. The stimulus was an HIV-1 Gag 15-mer peptide pool, about 1 ug/peptide/mL. Sorting of responding CD4+ T cells relied on upregulated CD40 ligand together with CD69. An approximately 19-hour stimulation of CD8-depleted PBMCs used anti-CD28/CD49d costimulation, CD40-blocking antibody and enfuvirtide. From germline, CDR1 is SGDLS and CDR2 YYNGEE. V dropped 2 bases and J dropped 1; count of bases not matched to a gene: 6. The CDR3 is made up of 16 amino acids. Note on this clone: What it recognizes is unknown.

The TCR sequence derives from an adult man with HIV who was CMV-seropositive. The sample was CD4+ T cells sorted from PBMCs after roughly 18-hour stimulation, taken from a patient who received antiretroviral therapy. The chain joins TRBV9 to TRBJ2-3; 8 nucleotides agree with TRBD1. The CDR3: CASSVRQGTRTDTQYF. Here the CDR3 DNA reads TGTGCCAGCAGCGTCCGACAGGGGACTCGCACAGATACGCAGTATTTT. Drawing the rest from reference TRBV9 and TRBJ2-3, the complete variable domain is DSGVTQTPKHLITATGQRVTLRCSPRSGDLSVYWYQQSLDQGLQFLIQYYNGEERAKGNILERFSAQQFPDLHSELNLSSLELGDSALYFCASSVRQGTRTDTQYFGPGTRLTVL.